The clone carrying this T cell receptor (beta chain) was seen more than once but under ten times. The table came from immunoSEQ multiplex PCR; TCRdb's copy has only in-frame clones and leaves some out. The data contain some 320,000 clones, around 87% of them singletons. This entry comes from a study of blood T cell repertoires in COVID-19. This TCR was sampled from a woman aged 25 to 39 who had recovered from COVID-19. Sample: PBMCs or T cells enriched from blood (not recorded which).

DNA of the CDR3: TGTGCCAGCTCACCACAGGGGTCGGATTCACCCCTCCACTTT. It specifies CASSPQGSDSPLHF. This chain uses TRBV18 with TRBJ1-6, with D perhaps TRBD1 (5 bases). CDR3 length: 14 residues. The V gene lost 1 base and the J gene lost 8 bases, with 9 bases spanning the gap. CDR1 and CDR2 from the germline V gene are KGHSH and LQKENI. The full variable domain, with the rest looked up from reference TRBV18 and TRBJ1-6, is NAGVMQNPRHLVRRRGQEARLRCSPMKGHSHVYWYRQLPEEGLKFMVYLQKENIIDESGMPKERFSAEFPKEGPSILRIQQVVRGDSAAYFCASSPQGSDSPLHFGNGTRLTVT.